This T cell receptor (beta chain) was documented in a study of blood T cells in healthy people across ages. Study overall: Researchers report that template switching captured about one barcoded beta molecule per two T cells.

The CDR3 runs 14 residues. The germline V gene has CDR1 SQVTM and CDR2 ANQGSEA. The V and J ends lost 5 bases and 2 bases respectively, with 15 bases between them. A sample-barcoded 5' primer and a J-beta primer mix were used in a second PCR of about 7 to 12 cycles. MiXCR, run by TCRdb on the 5' RACE reads, gives a single entry per CDR3 protein. This table has 550,000 to 750,000 distinct CDR3 sequences, under 25% appearing once. This clonotype was recorded a few times. What it recognizes is unknown. Overall study findings and caveats: When set beside aged donors, long-lived donors presented more naive CD4+ cells and higher diversity.

Sequenced input: blood. The source of this sequence is a man between 65 and 85 years old in good health. J is TRBJ2-5 and V is TRBV29-1; D might be TRBD2 (5 bases). CDR3 amino acids: CSVPDMGVQETQYF. Written as DNA, the CDR3 is TGCAGCGTTCCAGATATGGGAGTTCAAGAGACCCAGTACTTC.